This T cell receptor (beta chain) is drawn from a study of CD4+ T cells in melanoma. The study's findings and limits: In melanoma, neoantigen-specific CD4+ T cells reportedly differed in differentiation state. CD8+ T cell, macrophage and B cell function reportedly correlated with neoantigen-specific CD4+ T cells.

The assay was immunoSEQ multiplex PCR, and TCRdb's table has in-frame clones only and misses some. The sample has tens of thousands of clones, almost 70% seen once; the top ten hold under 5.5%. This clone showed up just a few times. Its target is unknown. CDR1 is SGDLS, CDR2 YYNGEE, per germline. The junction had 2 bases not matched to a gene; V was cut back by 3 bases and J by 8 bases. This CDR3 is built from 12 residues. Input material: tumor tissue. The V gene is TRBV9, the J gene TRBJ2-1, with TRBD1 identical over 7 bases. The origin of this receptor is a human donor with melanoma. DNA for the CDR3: TGTGCCAGCAGCGGACAGGGAGATGAGCAGTTCTTC. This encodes CASSGQGDEQFF. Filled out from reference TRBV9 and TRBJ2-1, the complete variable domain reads DSGVTQTPKHLITATGQRVTLRCSPRSGDLSVYWYQQSLDQGLQFLIQYYNGEERAKGNILERFSAQQFPDLHSELNLSSLELGDSALYFCASSGQGDEQFFGPGTRLTVL.